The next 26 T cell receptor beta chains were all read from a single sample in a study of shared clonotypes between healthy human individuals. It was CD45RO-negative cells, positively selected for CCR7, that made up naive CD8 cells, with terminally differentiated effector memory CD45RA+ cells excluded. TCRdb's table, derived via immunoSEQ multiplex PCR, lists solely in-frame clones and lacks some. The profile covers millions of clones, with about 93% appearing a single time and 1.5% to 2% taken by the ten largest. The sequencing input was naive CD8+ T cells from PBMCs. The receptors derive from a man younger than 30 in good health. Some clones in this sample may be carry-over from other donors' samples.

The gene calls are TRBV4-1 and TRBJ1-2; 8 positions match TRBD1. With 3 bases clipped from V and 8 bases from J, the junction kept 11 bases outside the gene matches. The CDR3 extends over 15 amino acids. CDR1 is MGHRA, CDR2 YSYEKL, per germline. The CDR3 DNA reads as TGCGCCAGCAGCCAGGACGGGACAGGTTCGGGGGGCTACACCTTC. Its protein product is CASSQDGTGSGGYTF.

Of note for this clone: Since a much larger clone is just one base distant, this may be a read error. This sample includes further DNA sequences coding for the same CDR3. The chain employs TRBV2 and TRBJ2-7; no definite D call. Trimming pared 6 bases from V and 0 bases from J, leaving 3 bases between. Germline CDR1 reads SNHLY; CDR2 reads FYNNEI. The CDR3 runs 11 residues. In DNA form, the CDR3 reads TGTGCCAGCAGCGACTCCTACGAGCAGTACTTC. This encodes CASSDSYEQYF. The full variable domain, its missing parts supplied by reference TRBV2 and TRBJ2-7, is EPEVTQTPSHQVTQMGQEVILRCVPISNHLYFYWYRQILGQKVEFLVSFYNNEISEKSEIFDDQFSVERPDGSNFTLKIRSTKLEDSAMYFCASSDSYEQYFGPGTRLTVT.

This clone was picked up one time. In DNA, the CDR3 is TGTGCCACCAGCAGAGGGGTGACAGATCGAGAGCAGTACTTC. Translating it yields CATSRGVTDREQYF. The chain is built from TRBV15 and TRBJ2-7; TRBD1 might be the D (5 bases). This CDR3 spans 14 amino acids. In germline, CDR1 is LNHNV, CDR2 YYDKDF (reference sequence). The V end lost 1 base, the J end lost 7 bases, and 14 bases lay between the germline ends.

The CDR3 reads CASSLGQGGTNEKLFF. CDR3 in DNA: TGTGCCAGTAGTCTCGGACAGGGTGGTACTAATGAAAAACTGTTTTTT. This chain uses TRBV19 with TRBJ1-4; 8 bases align to TRBD1. With V trimmed by 5 bases and J by 2 bases, 7 bases remained unmatched. The CDR3 length is 16 residues. Germline V gives CDR1 LNHDA, CDR2 SQIVND (reference sequence).

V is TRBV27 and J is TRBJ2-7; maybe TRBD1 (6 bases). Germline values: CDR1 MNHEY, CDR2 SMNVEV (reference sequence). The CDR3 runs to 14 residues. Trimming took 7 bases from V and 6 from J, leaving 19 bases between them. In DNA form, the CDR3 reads TGTGCCAGCAATTTCAGGGGCTCGTCGGGCGAGCAGTACTTC. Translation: CASNFRGSSGEQYF.

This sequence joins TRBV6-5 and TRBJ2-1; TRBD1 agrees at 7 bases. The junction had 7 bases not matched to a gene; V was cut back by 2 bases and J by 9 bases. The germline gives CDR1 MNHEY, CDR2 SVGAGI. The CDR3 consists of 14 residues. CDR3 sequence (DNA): TGTGCCAGCAGTTACAGGACAGGACTGGGTGAGCAGTTCTTC. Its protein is CASSYRTGLGEQFF.

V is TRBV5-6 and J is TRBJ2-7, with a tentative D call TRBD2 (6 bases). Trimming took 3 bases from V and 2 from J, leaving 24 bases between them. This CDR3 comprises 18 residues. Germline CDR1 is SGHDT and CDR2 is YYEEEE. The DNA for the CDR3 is TGTGCCAGCAGCTCTCACCGGGACTTTCCGGTCGTCGCCTACGAGCAGTACTTC. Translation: CASSSHRDFPVVAYEQYF.

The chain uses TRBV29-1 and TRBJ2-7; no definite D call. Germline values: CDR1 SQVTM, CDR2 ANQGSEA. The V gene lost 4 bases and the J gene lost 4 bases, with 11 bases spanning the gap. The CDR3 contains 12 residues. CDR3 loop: CSVAGAFYEQYF. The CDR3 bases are TGCAGCGTTGCAGGTGCCTTTTACGAGCAGTACTTC.

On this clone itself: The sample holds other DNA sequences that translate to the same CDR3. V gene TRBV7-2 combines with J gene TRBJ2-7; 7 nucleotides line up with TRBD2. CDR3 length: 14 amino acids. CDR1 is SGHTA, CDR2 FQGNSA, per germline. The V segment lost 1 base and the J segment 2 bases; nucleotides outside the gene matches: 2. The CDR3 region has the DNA TGTGCCAGCAGCTTAGGGGGAGGGGCCTACGAGCAGTACTTC. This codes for CASSLGGGAYEQYF.

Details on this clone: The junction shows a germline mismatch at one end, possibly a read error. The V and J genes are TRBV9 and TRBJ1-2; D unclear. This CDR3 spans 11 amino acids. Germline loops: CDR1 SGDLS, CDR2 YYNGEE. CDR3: CASSGNDGYTF. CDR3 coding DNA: TGTGCCAGCAGCGGTAACGATGGCTACACCTTC.

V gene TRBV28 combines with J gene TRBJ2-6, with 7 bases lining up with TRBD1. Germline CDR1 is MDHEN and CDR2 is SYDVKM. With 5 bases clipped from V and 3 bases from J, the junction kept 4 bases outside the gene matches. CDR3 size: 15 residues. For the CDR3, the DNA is TGTGCCAGCAGTCCGACAGGGTTTGGGGCCAACGTCCTGACTTTC. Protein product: CASSPTGFGANVLTF.

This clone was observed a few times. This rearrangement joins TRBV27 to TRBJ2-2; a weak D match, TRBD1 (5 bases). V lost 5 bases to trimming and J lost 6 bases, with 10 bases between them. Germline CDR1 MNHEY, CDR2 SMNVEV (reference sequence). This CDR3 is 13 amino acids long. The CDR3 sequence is CASSPRDPGELFF. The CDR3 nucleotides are TGTGCCAGCAGTCCCAGGGATCCCGGGGAGCTGTTTTTT.

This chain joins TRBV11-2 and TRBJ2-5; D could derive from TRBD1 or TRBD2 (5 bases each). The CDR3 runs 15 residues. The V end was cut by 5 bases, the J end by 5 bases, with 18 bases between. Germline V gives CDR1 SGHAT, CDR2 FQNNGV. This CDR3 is CASSPPGRPLETQYF. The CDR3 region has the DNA TGTGCCAGCAGCCCACCGGGACGGCCACTGGAGACCCAGTACTTC.

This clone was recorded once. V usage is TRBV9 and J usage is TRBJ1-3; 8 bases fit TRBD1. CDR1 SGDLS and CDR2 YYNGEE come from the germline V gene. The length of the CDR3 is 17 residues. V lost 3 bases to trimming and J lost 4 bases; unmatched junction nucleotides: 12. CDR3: CASSAPGQGSGGNTIYF. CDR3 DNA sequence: TGTGCCAGCAGCGCCCCAGGACAGGGCTCCGGGGGAAACACCATATATTTT. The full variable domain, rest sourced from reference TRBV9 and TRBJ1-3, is DSGVTQTPKHLITATGQRVTLRCSPRSGDLSVYWYQQSLDQGLQFLIQYYNGEERAKGNILERFSAQQFPDLHSELNLSSLELGDSALYFCASSAPGQGSGGNTIYFGEGSWLTVV.

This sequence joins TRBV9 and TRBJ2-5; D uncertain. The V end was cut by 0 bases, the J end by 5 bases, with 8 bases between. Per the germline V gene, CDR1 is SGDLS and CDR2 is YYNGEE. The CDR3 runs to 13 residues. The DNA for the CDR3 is TGTGCCAGCAGCGTAGCGGAGACGGAGACCCAGTACTTC. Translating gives CASSVAETETQYF. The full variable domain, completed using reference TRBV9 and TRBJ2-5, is DSGVTQTPKHLITATGQRVTLRCSPRSGDLSVYWYQQSLDQGLQFLIQYYNGEERAKGNILERFSAQQFPDLHSELNLSSLELGDSALYFCASSVAETETQYFGPGTRLLVL.

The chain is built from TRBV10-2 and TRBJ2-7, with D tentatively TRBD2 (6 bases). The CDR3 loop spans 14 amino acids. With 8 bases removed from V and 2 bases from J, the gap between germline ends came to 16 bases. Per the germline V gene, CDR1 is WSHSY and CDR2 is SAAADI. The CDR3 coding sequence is TGCGCCAGCCGAAACCGGGACTCCACCTACGAGCAGTACTTC. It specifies CASRNRDSTYEQYF.

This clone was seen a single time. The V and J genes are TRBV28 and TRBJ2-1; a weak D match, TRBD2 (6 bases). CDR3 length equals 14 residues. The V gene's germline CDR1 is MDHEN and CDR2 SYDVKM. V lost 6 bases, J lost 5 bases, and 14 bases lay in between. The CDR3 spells CASRRDPLNNEQFF. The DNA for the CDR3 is TGTGCCAGCAGGCGGGACCCCCTCAACAATGAGCAGTTCTTC.

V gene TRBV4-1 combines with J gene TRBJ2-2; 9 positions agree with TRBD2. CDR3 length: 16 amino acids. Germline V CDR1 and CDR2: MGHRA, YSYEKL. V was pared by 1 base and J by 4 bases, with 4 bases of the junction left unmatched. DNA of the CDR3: TGCGCCAGCAGCCAAGCGTTAGCGGGAGTCACCGGGGAGCTGTTTTTT. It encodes CASSQALAGVTGELFF.

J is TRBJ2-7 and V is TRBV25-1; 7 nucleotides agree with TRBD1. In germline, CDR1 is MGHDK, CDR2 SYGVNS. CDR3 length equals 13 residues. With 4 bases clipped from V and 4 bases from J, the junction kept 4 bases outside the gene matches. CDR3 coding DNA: TGTGCCAGCAGTGTAGCCAGGGGGTACGAGCAGTACTTC. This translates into CASSVARGYEQYF.

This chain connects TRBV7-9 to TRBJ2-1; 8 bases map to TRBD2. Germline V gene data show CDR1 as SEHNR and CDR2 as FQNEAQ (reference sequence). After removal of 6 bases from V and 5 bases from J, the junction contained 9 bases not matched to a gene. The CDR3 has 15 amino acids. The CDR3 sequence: CASRNPGLENNEQFF. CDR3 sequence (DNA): TGTGCCAGCAGAAATCCGGGACTAGAGAACAATGAGCAGTTCTTC.

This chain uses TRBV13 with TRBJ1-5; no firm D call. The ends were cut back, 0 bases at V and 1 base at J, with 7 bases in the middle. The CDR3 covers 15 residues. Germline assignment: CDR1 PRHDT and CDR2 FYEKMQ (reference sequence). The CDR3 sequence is CASSLGRASNQPQHF. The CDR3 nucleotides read TGTGCCAGCAGCTTAGGGAGGGCAAGCAATCAGCCCCAGCATTTT.

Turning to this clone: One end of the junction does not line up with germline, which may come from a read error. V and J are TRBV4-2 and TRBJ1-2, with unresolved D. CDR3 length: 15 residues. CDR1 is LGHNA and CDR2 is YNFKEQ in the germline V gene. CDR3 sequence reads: CASSQEVQANYGYTF. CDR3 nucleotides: TGTGCCAGCAGTCAAGAAGTACAAGCTAACTATGGCTACACCTTC.

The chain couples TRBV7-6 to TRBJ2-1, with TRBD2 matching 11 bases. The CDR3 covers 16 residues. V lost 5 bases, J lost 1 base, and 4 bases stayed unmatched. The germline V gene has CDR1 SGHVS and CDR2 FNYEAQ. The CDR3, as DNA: TGTGCCAGCAGCCAAAGACTAGCGGGATCCTACAATGAGCAGTTCTTC. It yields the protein CASSQRLAGSYNEQFF.

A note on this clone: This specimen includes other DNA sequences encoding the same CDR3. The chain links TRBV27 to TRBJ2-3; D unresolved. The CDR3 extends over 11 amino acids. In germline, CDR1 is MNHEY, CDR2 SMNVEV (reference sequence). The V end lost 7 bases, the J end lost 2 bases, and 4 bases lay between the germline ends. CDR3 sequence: CASISTDTQYF. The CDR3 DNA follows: TGTGCCAGCATCTCCACAGATACGCAGTATTTT.

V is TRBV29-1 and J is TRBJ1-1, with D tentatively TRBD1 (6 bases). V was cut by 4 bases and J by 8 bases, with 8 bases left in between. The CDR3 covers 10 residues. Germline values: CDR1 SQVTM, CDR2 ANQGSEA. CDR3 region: CSVATGEAFF. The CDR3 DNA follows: TGCAGCGTTGCGACAGGAGAAGCTTTCTTT.

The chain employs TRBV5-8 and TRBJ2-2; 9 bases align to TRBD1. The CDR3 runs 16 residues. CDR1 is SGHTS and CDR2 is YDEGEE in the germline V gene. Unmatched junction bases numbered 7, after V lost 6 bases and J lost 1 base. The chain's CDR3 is CASILGDRENTGELFF. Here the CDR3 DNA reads TGTGCCAGCATCCTAGGGGACAGGGAGAACACCGGGGAGCTGTTTTTT.